The 18 T cell receptor beta chains in this list originate from one sample, sequenced in a study of early T cells in non-severe SARS-CoV-2 infection. TCRdb redid the calling of the 5' RACE reads with MiXCR, one entry per CDR3 protein. The sample has 70,000 or so distinct CDR3 sequences; roughly 13% are singletons. Sequenced sample: whole blood. The origin of the receptors is an adult who was a healthcare worker with PCR-confirmed SARS-CoV-2 infection or an uninfected control (not recorded which).

This clonotype turned up a few times. The rearrangement joins TRBV3-1 to TRBJ2-1, with TRBD2 as a possible D gene (5 bases). Germline lookup yields CDR1 LGHDT and CDR2 YNNKEL (reference sequence). There are 15 residues in the CDR3. V was clipped by 6 bases and J by 0 bases, with 12 bases between them. CDR3 loop: CASRGEGSSYNEQFF. In DNA form, the CDR3 reads TGTGCCAGCAGGGGTGAAGGGAGCTCCTACAATGAGCAGTTCTTC.

This clonotype was detected many times. The chain couples TRBV20-1 to TRBJ2-5; TRBD1 or TRBD2 may be the D gene (6 bases each). Trimming took off 0 bases at V and 8 bases at J, with 19 bases between the two ends. Germline assignment: CDR1 DFQATT and CDR2 SNEGSKA (reference sequence). This CDR3 contains 15 residues. This CDR3 is CSARDSARLGGTQYF. CDR3 in DNA: TGCAGTGCTAGAGATTCAGCGAGACTAGGGGGTACCCAGTACTTC.

This clonotype was found a few times. The chain carries TRBV30 and TRBJ1-1; possibly TRBD1 for D (5 bases). Germline loops: CDR1 GTSNPN, CDR2 SVGIG (reference sequence). The CDR3 length is 13 residues. Trimming shortened V by 3 bases and J by 1 base, and 9 bases separated the two germline ends. The CDR3: CAWSQGPNTEAFF. In DNA, the CDR3 is TGTGCCTGGAGCCAGGGCCCGAACACTGAAGCTTTCTTT.

The chain is built from TRBV5-1 and TRBJ2-1, with TRBD2 matching 12 bases. CDR1 and CDR2 (germline): SGHRS, YFSETQ. This CDR3 has 16 residues. V was clipped by 4 bases and J by 9 bases; unmatched bases: 11. The CDR3 sequence: CASSIKQLAGGVEQFF. The CDR3 bases are TGCGCCAGCAGCATAAAACAACTAGCGGGGGGTGTTGAGCAGTTCTTC.

This clonotype was recorded at least ten times. The V gene is TRBV18, the J gene TRBJ1-5; D unresolved. Deletions cut 0 bases from V and 3 bases from J, with 9 bases between. CDR1 and CDR2 (germline): KGHSH, LQKENI. The CDR3 length is 15 residues. The CDR3 spells CASSPPGLPNQPQHF. The CDR3 DNA follows: TGTGCCAGCTCACCACCAGGGCTTCCCAATCAGCCCCAGCATTTT.

This clonotype has just a few counts. The chain recombines TRBV18 with TRBJ1-4; D is ambiguous. Germline CDR1 is KGHSH and CDR2 is LQKENI. Trimming pared 3 bases from V and 7 bases from J, leaving 9 bases between. CDR3 length: 13 residues. The CDR3 nucleotides are TGTGCCAGCTCACCGGCAGTGACTGAAAAACTGTTTTTT. This translates into CASSPAVTEKLFF.

This clonotype was seen a few times. This sequence joins TRBV3-1 and TRBJ2-5; no clear D gene. Looked up from germline, CDR1 is LGHDT and CDR2 is YNNKEL (reference sequence). This CDR3 has 15 amino acids. Trimming took off 3 bases at V and 1 base at J, with 12 bases between the two ends. The CDR3 DNA reads as TGTGCCAGCAGCCAGGTACCGGGTCCCCAAGAGACCCAGTACTTC. Encoded protein: CASSQVPGPQETQYF.

The chain carries TRBV12-3 or TRBV12-4 and TRBJ2-5; TRBD2 matches at 13 bases. This CDR3 contains 15 residues. V lost 6 bases to trimming and J lost 7 bases; unmatched junction nucleotides: 8. The CDR3 DNA follows: TGTGCCAGCAGACGGACTAGCGGGGGTAGGGGGACCCAGTACTTC. It yields the protein CASRRTSGGRGTQYF.

The DNA for the CDR3 is TGTGCCAGCAGCCAAGCCGGGAATGAGCAGTTCTTC. Amino acid sequence: CASSQAGNEQFF. This chain joins TRBV14 and TRBJ2-1; D ambiguous. V lost 1 base and J lost 7, with 5 bases in between. This CDR3 comprises 12 residues. CDR1 SGHDN and CDR2 FVKESK come from the germline V gene.

This clonotype was counted many times. The genes are TRBV7-2 and TRBJ1-2; no reliable D call. The CDR3 extends over 12 amino acids. The germline V and J ends were trimmed by 0 bases and 2 bases, with 1 base remaining between them. Per the germline V gene, CDR1 is SGHTA and CDR2 is FQGNSA. The CDR3 DNA follows: TGTGCCAGCAGCTTAGCCAACTATGGCTACACCTTC. It yields the protein CASSLANYGYTF.

This chain links TRBV7-6 with TRBJ1-2, with 9 bases aligning to TRBD1. In germline, CDR1 is SGHVS, CDR2 FNYEAQ. The CDR3 is 14 amino acids. J was trimmed by 8 bases and V by 1 base; bases with no gene match: 5. The CDR3 nucleotides read TGTGCCAGCAGCTTAGGGGACAGGGCTGGAGGCTACACCTTC. Amino acids: CASSLGDRAGGYTF.

The chain couples TRBV7-2 to TRBJ2-1; D perhaps matches TRBD1 (6 bases). Trimming removed 0 bases from V and 0 bases from J, with 9 bases in between. CDR3 length: 16 residues. Germline CDR1 and CDR2: SGHTA and FQGNSA. The DNA for the CDR3 is TGTGCCAGCAGCTTAGCGCAGGGGCCCTCCTACAATGAGCAGTTCTTC. Protein: CASSLAQGPSYNEQFF. The whole variable domain, filled in from reference TRBV7-2 and TRBJ2-1, reads GAGVSQSPSNKVTEKGKDVELRCDPISGHTALYWYRQSLGQGLEFLIYFQGNSAPDKSGLPSDRFSAERTGGSVSTLTIQRTQQEDSAVYLCASSLAQGPSYNEQFFGPGTRLTVL.

The V and J genes are TRBV27 and TRBJ2-2; the match to TRBD2 covers 15 bases. This CDR3 has 16 amino acids. Germline values: CDR1 MNHEY, CDR2 SMNVEV (reference sequence). Trimming at V came to 4 bases and at J to 4 bases, leaving 1 base not matched to a gene. The CDR3 loop reads CASSWGLAGGTGELFF. The CDR3 coding sequence is TGTGCCAGCAGTTGGGGACTAGCGGGGGGCACCGGGGAGCTGTTTTTT.

The chain has TRBV15 and TRBJ1-6; D gene uncertain. The CDR3 is 16 amino acids. Germline V lookup: CDR1 LNHNV, CDR2 YYDKDF (reference sequence). V lost 5 bases and J lost 6, with 17 bases in between. CDR3 DNA sequence: TGTGCCACCAGCTCCACCCGGGGAATACCTAATTCACCCCTCCACTTT. As protein: CATSSTRGIPNSPLHF.

This rearrangement joins TRBV7-9 to TRBJ2-1; 15 bases fit TRBD2. Per the germline V gene, CDR1 is SEHNR and CDR2 is FQNEAQ (reference sequence). The CDR3 spans 17 residues. Trimming at V came to 4 bases and at J to 0 bases, leaving 1 base not matched to a gene. The CDR3 DNA is TGTGCCAGCAGCTGGGGACTAGCGGGGGGCTCCTACAATGAGCAGTTCTTC. Translation: CASSWGLAGGSYNEQFF.

This clonotype was observed at least ten times. The CDR3 coding sequence is TGTGCCATCAGTGAAGCAGGGACGGAGACCCAGTACTTC. It codes for CAISEAGTETQYF. The chain uses TRBV10-3 and TRBJ2-5; possibly TRBD1 or TRBD2 for D (5 bases each). Per germline, CDR1 ENHRY and CDR2 SYGVKD. With 3 bases removed from V and 5 bases from J, the gap between germline ends came to 10 bases. The CDR3 consists of 13 residues.

This clonotype was seen many times. The chain recombines TRBV12-5 with TRBJ1-3, with D uncertain. Trimming stripped 4 bases from V and 4 bases from J, with 2 bases between. This CDR3 contains 11 residues. CDR1 is LGHNT, CDR2 FRNRAP, per germline. CDR3 in amino acids: CASGSGNTIYF. The CDR3, as DNA: TGTGCTAGTGGTTCCGGAAACACCATATATTTT.

Only a few counts were recorded for this clonotype. The chain couples TRBV12-5 to TRBJ2-5; D might be TRBD1 (5 bases). The V and J ends lost 6 bases and 1 base respectively, with 15 bases between them. The CDR3 loop spans 15 amino acids. Germline V gene lookup returns CDR1 LGHNT and CDR2 FRNRAP. CDR3 loop: CASGDRTGIQETQYF. The CDR3, as DNA: TGTGCTAGTGGGGACCGAACAGGAATCCAAGAGACCCAGTACTTC. The full variable domain, rest sourced from reference TRBV12-5 and TRBJ2-5, is DARVTQTPRHKVTEMGQEVTMRCQPILGHNTVFWYRQTMMQGLELLAYFRNRAPLDDSGMPKDRFSAEMPDATLATLKIQPSEPRDSAVYFCASGDRTGIQETQYFGPGTRLLVL.